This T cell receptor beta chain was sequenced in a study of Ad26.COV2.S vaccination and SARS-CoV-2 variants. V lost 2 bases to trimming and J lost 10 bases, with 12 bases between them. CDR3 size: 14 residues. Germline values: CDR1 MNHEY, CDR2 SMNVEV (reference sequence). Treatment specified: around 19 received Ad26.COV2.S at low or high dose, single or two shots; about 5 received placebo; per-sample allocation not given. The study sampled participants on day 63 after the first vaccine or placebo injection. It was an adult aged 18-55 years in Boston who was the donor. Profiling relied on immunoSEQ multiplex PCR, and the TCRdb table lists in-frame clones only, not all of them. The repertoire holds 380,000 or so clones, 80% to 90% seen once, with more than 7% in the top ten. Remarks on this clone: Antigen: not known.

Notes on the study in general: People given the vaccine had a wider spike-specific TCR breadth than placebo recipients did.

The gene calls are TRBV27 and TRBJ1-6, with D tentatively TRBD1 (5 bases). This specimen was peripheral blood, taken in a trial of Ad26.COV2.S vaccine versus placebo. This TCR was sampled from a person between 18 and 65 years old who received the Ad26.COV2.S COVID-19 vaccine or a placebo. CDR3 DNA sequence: TGTGCCAGCAGTTTACGGGGCCCGTCCTCACCCCTCCACTTT. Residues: CASSLRGPSSPLHF.